This T cell receptor (beta chain) is from a study of cytomegalovirus exposure and HLA in healthy donors listed by TCRdb under 2017. Looking at the study overall: An earlier analysis of approximately 600 of the donors reported approximately 300 Gb of sequence data and some 120 million unique TCR beta sequences from 190 million or so T cells. Roughly 310 gigabases of sequencing data and tens of millions of unique TCR sequences were included in an early release covering several hundred HLA-typed donors. Across roughly 420 genotyped donors of the cohort, an average of approximately 240,000 unique TCR beta nucleotide sequences per donor were sequenced, and roughly a sixth of those sequences were non-productive. An earlier analysis of 500 to 650 of the donors applied high-throughput TCR beta sequencing to assess whether each TCR beta V gene segment acted as functional or pseudogenic. In addition to the first cohort of 650 to 750 subjects, a separate validation cohort of under 150 different subjects was used. Alongside the repertoire data, information on donor age, sex, ethnicity and CMV serostatus was compiled. Rather than using new phenotypic data, the later analysis identified candidate immune exposures from TCR beta sequences and from how often those sequences occurred across donors. The number of donors typed differed by locus, with 629-630 for A, B, C, DRB1 and DQB1, more than 500 for DQA1, approximately 570 for DPA1, and some 440 for DPB1. Of the roughly 390 genotyped donors, less than 85% were placed in the genetic ancestry cluster associated with self-reported Caucasian donors. Because of strong linkage in the cohort, four to six DR-DQ haplotypes were treated as single units for association and clustering. A later analysis re-examined previously published TCR beta repertoires from 500 to 700 donors and added high-resolution HLA genotyping to investigate patterns of TCR occurrence. The study used immunosequencing to profile the T cell repertoires of some 600 subjects and linked those repertoires to cytomegalovirus serostatus. All discovery cohort repertoires had been generated on a single sequencing platform. To predict cytomegalovirus infection status, the study brought together high-throughput TCR immunosequencing, statistical association of individual TCRs with disease status, and machine learning. Genome-wide SNP genotypes for about 65% of the 666 donors were used in a later genetic analysis, which treated that subset as a discovery cohort. The study was designed to test whether signatures of past pathogen exposure could be identified by cataloging public T cell receptors. Both class I and class II loci were covered by HLA typing, at four-digit resolution. Findings and caveats that apply to the study as a whole: The 87-base-pair reads could not distinguish some IMGT-functional V segments, including TRBV6-2 and TRBV6-3, so those segments were excluded. The cohort was sequenced for TCR beta chains only, and without alpha or paired-chain data the features that could be detected were limited. HLA typing was unavailable for some donors at each locus, so association tests used only the typed subset. Most TCR sequences were seen in very few donors, while some public TCRs were found in many individuals. The only immune exposure information available for the cohort was CMV serostatus. In a later analysis, HLA-associated TCR beta chains showed more clonal expansion and lower generation probabilities than non-associated chains that were equally common. In the study, 164 TCR beta chains were listed as associated with cytomegalovirus. In a later analysis, 16,951 TCR beta sequences were associated with specific HLA alleles at a false discovery rate of 0.05. When HLA alleles, especially DR and DQ, strongly co-occurred, attributing TCR associations to individual alleles was difficult. Sequencing depth was assumed to be roughly uniform across donors in the presence/absence analyses, though that assumption may not hold. A further reported finding was that TCR beta sequences accurately predicted the HLA-A and HLA-B alleles for most subjects in the first cohort. Compared with the 666-donor mean, donors in an Asian-associated ancestry cluster had fewer N-insertions in productive TCRs, according to a later genetic analysis. The classifier was reported to diagnose cytomegalovirus status with high specificity and sensitivity in both the original cohort and the validation cohort. A later genetic analysis associated a missense DCLRE1C variant with V-gene and J-gene trimming of TCR beta chains, and an independent cohort replicated the association. Correlated functional status among segregating V segments might be attributable to linkage disequilibrium, but an unknown experimental factor could not be ruled out. The earlier analysis of approximately 560 of the donors excluded around 17 rarely observed V segments, including chromosome 9 orphons, because counts were too low. According to a later analysis, TCR association rates differed among HLA loci, with DRB1 alleles showing the most associated TCRs and HLA-C alleles showing the fewest. A later analysis reported that several top co-occurrence clusters appeared linked to parvovirus B19, influenza, CMV and Epstein-Barr virus. Three of the identified cytomegalovirus-associated TCR beta chains were confirmed in vitro to be specific for cytomegalovirus antigens. The sequencing pipeline was judged likely to have produced a cluster of highly shared sequence variants as a technical artifact. The authors suggested that the approach could potentially be extended to other disease states and immunological phenotypes. In an earlier analysis of fewer than 750 of the donors, most TCR beta V segments were observed in productive rearrangements about 87% or about 30% of the time, broadly matching IMGT annotations. Most CMV-associated TCR beta chains appeared to be HLA-restricted in a later analysis, and the HLA associations seemed to be driven largely by CMV exposure.

The V and J ends are trimmed by 5 bases and 5 bases, leaving 19 bases between them. CDR3 length: 15 amino acids, cysteine to phenylalanine. The retained sequence is limited to the CDR3, 45 bases, with the frame set at the first base. CDR1 is given as SGHVS and CDR2 as FQNEAQ, both from the germline V gene. Preparation of the library involved the immunoSEQ multiplex PCR assay. The multiplex PCR relied on a mix of 60 forward primers for TCR Vbeta segments and 13 reverse primers for TCR Jbeta segments. The CDR3 region of rearranged TCR beta genes was amplified from genomic DNA with a multiplex PCR assay. The amplified TCR beta libraries were sequenced on the Illumina HiSeq System as 87-base-pair reads. As for how the authors treated the data: A later analysis tallied around 80 million unique TCR beta chains across the 660 or so repertoires, and approximately 11 million of those chains were shared by two or more donors. A nearest-neighbor algorithm error-corrected the raw reads and collapsed the reads into unique sequences, merging closely related sequences to remove PCR and sequencing errors. V, D and J gene segments were assigned by aligning CDR3 sequences to IMGT reference sequences. For a sequence to be retained, at least a six-nucleotide match to both a V gene segment and a J gene segment was required. Rearrangements were called productive when the CDR3 lacked stop codons and stayed in frame with V and J; all others were non-productive. CDR3 was defined by IMGT convention, running from the second conserved V-encoded cysteine to the conserved J-encoded phenylalanine. Sequences without an unambiguous match to a single V gene segment were excluded from the earlier analysis of over 500 of the donors. In an earlier analysis of 587 of the donors, a V segment was called functional when productive rearrangements were above 56.7%, and segregating when the standard deviation between donors exceeded 5%. A statistical classification framework was built for diagnosing cytomegalovirus status from the catalog of TCR beta chain sequences. V and J gene assignment, in a later analysis, came from comparing TCR nucleotide sequences with IMGT/GENE-DB human TR gene sequences. A later analysis assigned CDR3 sequences and most-parsimonious VDJ recombination scenarios with the TCRdist pipeline. In a later analysis, each TCR beta chain was defined by its CDR3 amino acid sequence together with its V-gene family, and reads lacking a unique V-gene family were excluded. A later analysis removed several hundred highly shared, low-generation-probability nucleotide sequences to deal with suspected cross-contamination and a sequencing artifact. A later analysis calculated a clonal expansion index for each public chain from normalized within-repertoire ranks of inferred template counts. A later analysis computed generation probabilities with a VDJ recombination model fitted to out-of-frame rearrangements, and checked the results against IGoR. In a later analysis, TCR-TCR, TCR-HLA and TCR-CMV co-occurrence was scored with hypergeometric tests, and a repertoire-size bias correction was applied to TCR pairs. False discovery rates were estimated in a later analysis by permuting HLA or CMV assignments 20 times. A later analysis grouped co-occurring TCRs with DBSCAN, adding TCRdist sequence similarity when clustering within HLA-allele-positive subsets. Repertoires with fewer than 30,000 or more than 120,000 public chains, plus five repertoires with anomalous nucleotide sharing, were excluded from co-occurrence clustering. TCRdb carries this immuneACCESS record with in-frame sequences only. Its versions omit some clonotypes, under half of them owing to an unresolved V gene in the studies checked, with the rest unexplained. The V and J calls and the clone size are those of that table, but D and trimming were determined from the DNA. A total of 80,000 or so clones appear in this sample, roughly two thirds of them only once. The top ten constitute approximately 4.4% of the sample.

In total, approximately 700 healthy bone marrow donors made up the cohort. At the time of sampling, every cohort member was nominally healthy, though immune exposures that went unrecorded were likely present. The donor was CMV seropositive and was included in the group of 300 or so seropositive cohort members. Every donor gave a peripheral blood sample, and the peripheral blood mononuclear cells from that sample were used for TCR beta sequencing. The Qiagen DNeasy Blood Extraction Kit was used to extract genomic DNA from the blood cell samples. Note on this clone: Its antigen is unknown. No per-base quality is available; no much larger clone lies one base away.

The clonotype originates from a man between 60 and 75 years old in good health and CMV-seropositive. The sample consisted of PBMCs. Recombination linked TRBV7-8 to TRBJ2-7, and the D gene may be TRBD2, 6 bases matching. The sequenced DNA is TGTGCCAGCAGCCTGTTAGCGGCATCCGTCCACGAGCAGTACTTC. Its product reads: CASSLLAASVHEQYF. The reference TRBV7-8 and TRBJ2-7 proteins fill in what lies around the CDR3, so the full variable domain reads GAGVSQSPRYKVAKRGQDVALRCDPISGHVSLFWYQQALGQGPEFLTYFQNEAQLDKSGLPSDRFFAERPEGSVSTLKIQRTQQEDSAVYLCASSLLAASVHEQYFGPGTRLTVT.